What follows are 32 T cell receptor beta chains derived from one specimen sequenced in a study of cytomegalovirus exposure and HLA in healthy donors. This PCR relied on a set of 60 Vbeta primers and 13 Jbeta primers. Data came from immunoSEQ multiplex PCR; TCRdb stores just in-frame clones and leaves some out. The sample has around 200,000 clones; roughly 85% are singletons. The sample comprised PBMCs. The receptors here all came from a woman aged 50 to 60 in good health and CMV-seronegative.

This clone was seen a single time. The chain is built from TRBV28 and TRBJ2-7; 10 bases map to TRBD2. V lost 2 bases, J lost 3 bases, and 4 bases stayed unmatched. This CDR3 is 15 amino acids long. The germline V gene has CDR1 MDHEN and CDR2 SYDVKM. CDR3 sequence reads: CASSLASGSGYEQYF. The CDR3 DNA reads TGTGCCAGCAGTTTAGCTAGCGGGAGCGGCTACGAGCAGTACTTC.

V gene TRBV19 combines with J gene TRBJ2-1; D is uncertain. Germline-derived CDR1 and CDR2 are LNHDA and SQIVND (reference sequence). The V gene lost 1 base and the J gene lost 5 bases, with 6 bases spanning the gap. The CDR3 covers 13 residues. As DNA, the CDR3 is TGTGCCAGTAGTATAGGTGGGCACAATGAGCAGTTCTTC. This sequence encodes CASSIGGHNEQFF.

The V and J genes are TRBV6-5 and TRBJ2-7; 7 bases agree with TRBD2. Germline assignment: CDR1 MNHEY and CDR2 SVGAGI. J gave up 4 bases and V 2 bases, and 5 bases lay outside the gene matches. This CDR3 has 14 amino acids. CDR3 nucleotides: TGTGCCAGCAGTTACCAAGCGGGGAAGTACGAGCAGTACTTC. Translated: CASSYQAGKYEQYF.

CDR3 amino acids: CASSRDRPYEQYF. The CDR3 DNA is TGTGCCAGCTCTCGAGACAGGCCCTACGAGCAGTACTTC. The rearrangement links TRBV18 to TRBJ2-7; tentative D call: TRBD1 (6 bases). V was trimmed by 6 bases and J by 2 bases, leaving 11 bases between them. The CDR3 is made up of 13 amino acids. Germline assignment: CDR1 KGHSH and CDR2 LQKENI.

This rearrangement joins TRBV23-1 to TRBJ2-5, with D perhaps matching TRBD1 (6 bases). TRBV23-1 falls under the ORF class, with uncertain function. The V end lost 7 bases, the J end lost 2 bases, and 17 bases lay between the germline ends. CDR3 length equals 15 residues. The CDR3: CASKGSDSEQETQYF. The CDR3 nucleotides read TGCGCCAGCAAAGGGTCGGACAGCGAGCAAGAGACCCAGTACTTC.

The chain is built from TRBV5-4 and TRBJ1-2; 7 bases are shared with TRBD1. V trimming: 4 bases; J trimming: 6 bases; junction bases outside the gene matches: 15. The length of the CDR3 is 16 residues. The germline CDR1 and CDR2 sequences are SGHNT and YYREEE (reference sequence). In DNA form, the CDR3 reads TGTGCCAGCAGCCCGAGCGGGGGAGGGGGCACCCATGGCTACACCTTC. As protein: CASSPSGGGGTHGYTF.

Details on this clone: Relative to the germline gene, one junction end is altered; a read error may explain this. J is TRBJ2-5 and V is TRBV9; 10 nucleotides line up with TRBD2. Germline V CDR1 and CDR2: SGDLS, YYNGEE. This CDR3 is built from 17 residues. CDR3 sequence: CASSSRQEAGGQGTQYF. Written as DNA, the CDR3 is TGTGCCAGCAGCTCCCGCCAGGAAGCGGGAGGGCAAGGGACCCAGTACTTC.

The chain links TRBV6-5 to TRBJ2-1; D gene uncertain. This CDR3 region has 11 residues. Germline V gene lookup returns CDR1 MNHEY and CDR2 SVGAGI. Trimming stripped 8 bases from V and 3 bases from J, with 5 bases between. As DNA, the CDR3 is TGTGCCAGCGCGAACTACAATGAGCAGTTCTTC. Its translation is CASANYNEQFF.

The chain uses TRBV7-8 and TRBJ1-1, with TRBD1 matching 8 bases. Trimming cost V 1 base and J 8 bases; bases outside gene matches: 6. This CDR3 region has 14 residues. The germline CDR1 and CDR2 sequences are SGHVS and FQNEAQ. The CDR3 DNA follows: TGTGCCAGCAGCTTAGATGGACAGGGAATCGAAGCTTTCTTT. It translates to CASSLDGQGIEAFF.

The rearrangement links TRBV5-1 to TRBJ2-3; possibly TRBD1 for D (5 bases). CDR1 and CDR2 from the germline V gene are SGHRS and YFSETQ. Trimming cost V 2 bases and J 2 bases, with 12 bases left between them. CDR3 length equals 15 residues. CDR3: CASSFKGSLTDTQYF. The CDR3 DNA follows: TGCGCCAGCAGCTTTAAGGGGTCCCTCACAGATACGCAGTATTTT.

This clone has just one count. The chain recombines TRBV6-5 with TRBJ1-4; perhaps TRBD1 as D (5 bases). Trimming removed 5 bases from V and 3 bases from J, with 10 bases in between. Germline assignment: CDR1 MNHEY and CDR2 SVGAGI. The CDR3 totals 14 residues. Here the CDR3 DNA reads TGTGCCAGCAGTGGTGGCAGGGCTAATGAAAAACTGTTTTTT. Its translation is CASSGGRANEKLFF.

The chain's CDR3 is CATSRDSTALMKGLFF. The CDR3 DNA follows: TGTGCCACCAGCAGAGATTCGACAGCCTTAATGAAGGGACTGTTTTTT. This chain links TRBV15 with TRBJ1-4, with TRBD1 as a possible D gene (5 bases). The germline V gene encodes CDR1 LNHNV and CDR2 YYDKDF (reference sequence). The CDR3 contains 16 residues. Trimming removed 0 bases from V and 13 bases from J, with 21 bases in between.

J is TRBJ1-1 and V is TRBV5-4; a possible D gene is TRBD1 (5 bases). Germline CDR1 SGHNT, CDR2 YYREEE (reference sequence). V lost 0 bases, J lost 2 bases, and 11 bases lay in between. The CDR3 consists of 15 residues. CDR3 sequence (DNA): TGTGCCAGCAGCTTGGCCGGGGGGGGTAACACTGAAGCTTTCTTT. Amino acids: CASSLAGGGNTEAFF.

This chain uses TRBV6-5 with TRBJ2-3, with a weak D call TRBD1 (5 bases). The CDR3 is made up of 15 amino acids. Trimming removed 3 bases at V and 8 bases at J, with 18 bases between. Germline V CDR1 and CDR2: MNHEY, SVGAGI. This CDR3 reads CASSYSWQGTITQYF. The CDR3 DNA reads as TGTGCCAGCAGTTATTCTTGGCAGGGTACCATTACGCAGTATTTT.

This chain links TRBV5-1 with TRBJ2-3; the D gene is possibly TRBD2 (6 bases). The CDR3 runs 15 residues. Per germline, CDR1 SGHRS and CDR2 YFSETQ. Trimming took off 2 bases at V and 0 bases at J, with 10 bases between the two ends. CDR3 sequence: CASSLGGFSTDTQYF. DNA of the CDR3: TGCGCCAGCAGCTTAGGAGGGTTTAGCACAGATACGCAGTATTTT.

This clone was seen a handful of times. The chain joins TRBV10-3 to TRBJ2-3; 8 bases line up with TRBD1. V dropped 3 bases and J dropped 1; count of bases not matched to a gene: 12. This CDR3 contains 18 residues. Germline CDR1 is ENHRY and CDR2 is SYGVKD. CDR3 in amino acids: CAISDPGRPGQGTDTQYF. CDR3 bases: TGTGCCATCAGTGATCCGGGTCGCCCGGGACAGGGCACAGATACGCAGTATTTT.

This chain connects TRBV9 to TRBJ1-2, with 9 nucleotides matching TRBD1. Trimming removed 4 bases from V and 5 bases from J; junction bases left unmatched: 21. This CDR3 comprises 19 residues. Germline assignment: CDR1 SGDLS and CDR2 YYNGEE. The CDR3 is CASSLGKPGTGRILYGYTF. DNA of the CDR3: TGTGCCAGCAGCCTAGGAAAGCCCGGGACAGGGAGAATACTTTATGGCTACACCTTC. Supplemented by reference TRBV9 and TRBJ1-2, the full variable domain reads DSGVTQTPKHLITATGQRVTLRCSPRSGDLSVYWYQQSLDQGLQFLIQYYNGEERAKGNILERFSAQQFPDLHSELNLSSLELGDSALYFCASSLGKPGTGRILYGYTFGSGTRLTVV.

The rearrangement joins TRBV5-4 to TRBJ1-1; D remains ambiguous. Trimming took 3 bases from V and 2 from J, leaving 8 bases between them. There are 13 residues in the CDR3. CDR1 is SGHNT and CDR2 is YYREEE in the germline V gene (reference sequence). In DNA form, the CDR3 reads TGTGCCAGCAGCTACCCGGGAAACACTGAAGCTTTCTTT. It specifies CASSYPGNTEAFF.

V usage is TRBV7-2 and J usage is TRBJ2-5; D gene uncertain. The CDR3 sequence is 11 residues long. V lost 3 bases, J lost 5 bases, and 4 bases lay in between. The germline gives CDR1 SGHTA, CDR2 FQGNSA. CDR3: CASSFSETQYF. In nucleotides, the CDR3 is TGTGCCAGCAGCTTTTCGGAGACCCAGTACTTC.

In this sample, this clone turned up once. CDR3 sequence (DNA): TGTGCCAGCAGCCCCCAGGGGCGGGGGAACAATCAGCCCCAGCATTTT. Amino acids: CASSPQGRGNNQPQHF. The chain uses TRBV27 and TRBJ1-5; the D gene is possibly TRBD1 (6 bases). Germline V gives CDR1 MNHEY, CDR2 SMNVEV (reference sequence). V lost 6 bases and J lost 3, with 18 bases in between. The CDR3 covers 16 residues.

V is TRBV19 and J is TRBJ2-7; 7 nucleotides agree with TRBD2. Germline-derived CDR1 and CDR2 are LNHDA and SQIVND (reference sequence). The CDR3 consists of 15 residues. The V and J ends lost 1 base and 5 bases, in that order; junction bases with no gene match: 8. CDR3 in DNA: TGTGCCAGTAGTATAGGGCGGGGGAAGAGCAACGAGCAGTACTTC. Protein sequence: CASSIGRGKSNEQYF.

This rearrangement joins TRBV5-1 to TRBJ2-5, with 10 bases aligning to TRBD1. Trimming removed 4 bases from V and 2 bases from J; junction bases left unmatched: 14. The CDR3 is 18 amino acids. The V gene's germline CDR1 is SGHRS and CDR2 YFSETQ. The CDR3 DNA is TGCGCCAGCAGCCGTTCCGGGACAGGGGTCGGGGTACAAGAGACCCAGTACTTC. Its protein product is CASSRSGTGVGVQETQYF.

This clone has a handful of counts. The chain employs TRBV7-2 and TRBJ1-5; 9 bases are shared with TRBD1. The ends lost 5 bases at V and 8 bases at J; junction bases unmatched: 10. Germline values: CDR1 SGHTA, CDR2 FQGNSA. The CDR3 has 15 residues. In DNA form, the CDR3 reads TGTGCCAGCAGCCCCAACAGGGGGCAGAGTGAGCCCCAGCATTTT. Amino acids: CASSPNRGQSEPQHF.

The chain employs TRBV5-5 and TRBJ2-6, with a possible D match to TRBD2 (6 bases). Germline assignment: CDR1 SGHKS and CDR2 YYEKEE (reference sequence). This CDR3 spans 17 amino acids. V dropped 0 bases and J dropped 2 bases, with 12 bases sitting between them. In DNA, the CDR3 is TGTGCCAGCAGCTTGGAGGGACTGAAGACTGGGGCCAACGTCCTGACTTTC. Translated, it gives CASSLEGLKTGANVLTF.

CDR3 bases: TGTGCCAGCAGCTTATTTGGGCCGAGAACCTACAATGAGCAGTTCTTC. Translating it yields CASSLFGPRTYNEQFF. The chain carries TRBV11-3 and TRBJ2-1; D remains unclear. Germline V gene data show CDR1 as SGHNT and CDR2 as YENEEA. Between the trimmed V and J ends, which lost 2 bases and 2 bases, there was a span of 13 bases. The CDR3 covers 16 residues.

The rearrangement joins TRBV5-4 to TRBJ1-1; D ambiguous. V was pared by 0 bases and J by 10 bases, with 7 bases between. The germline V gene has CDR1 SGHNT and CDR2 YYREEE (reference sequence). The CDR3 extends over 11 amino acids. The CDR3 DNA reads TGTGCCAGCAGCTTGGGGGGAGCAGCTTTCTTT. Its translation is CASSLGGAAFF.

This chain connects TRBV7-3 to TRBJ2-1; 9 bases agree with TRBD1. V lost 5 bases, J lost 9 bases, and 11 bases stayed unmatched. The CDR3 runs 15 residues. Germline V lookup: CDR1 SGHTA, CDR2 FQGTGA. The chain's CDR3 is CASSDADRGVVEQFF. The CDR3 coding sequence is TGTGCCAGCAGCGACGCCGACAGGGGGGTTGTTGAGCAGTTCTTC.

CDR3 protein: CAISDPVRGASYEQYF. CDR3 bases: TGTGCCATCAGTGATCCCGTGCGGGGGGCCTCCTACGAGCAGTACTTC. The V gene is TRBV10-3, the J gene TRBJ2-7, with 8 nucleotides matching TRBD2. CDR1 and CDR2 (germline): ENHRY, SYGVKD. The CDR3 contains 16 residues. The trim removed 3 bases at V and 0 bases at J, leaving 7 bases unmatched.

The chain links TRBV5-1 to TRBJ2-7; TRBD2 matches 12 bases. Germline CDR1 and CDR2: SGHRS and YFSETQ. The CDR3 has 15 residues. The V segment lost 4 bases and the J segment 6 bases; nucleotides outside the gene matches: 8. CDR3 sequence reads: CASSALTSGSGEQYF. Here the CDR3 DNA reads TGCGCCAGCAGCGCCTTGACTAGCGGGAGCGGCGAGCAGTACTTC.

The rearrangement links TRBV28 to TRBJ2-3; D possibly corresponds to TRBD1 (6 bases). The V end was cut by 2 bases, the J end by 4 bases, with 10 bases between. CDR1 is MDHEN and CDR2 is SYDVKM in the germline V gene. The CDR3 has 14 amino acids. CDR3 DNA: TGTGCCAGCAGTTTAAATCAGGGGCCAGATACGCAGTATTTT. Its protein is CASSLNQGPDTQYF.

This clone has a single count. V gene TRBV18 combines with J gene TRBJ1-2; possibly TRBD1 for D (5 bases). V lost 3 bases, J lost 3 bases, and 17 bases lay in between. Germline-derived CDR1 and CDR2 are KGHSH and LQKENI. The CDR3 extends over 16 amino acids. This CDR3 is CASSPFVQGEDYGYTF. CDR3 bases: TGTGCCAGCTCACCCTTCGTGCAGGGTGAGGACTATGGCTACACCTTC.

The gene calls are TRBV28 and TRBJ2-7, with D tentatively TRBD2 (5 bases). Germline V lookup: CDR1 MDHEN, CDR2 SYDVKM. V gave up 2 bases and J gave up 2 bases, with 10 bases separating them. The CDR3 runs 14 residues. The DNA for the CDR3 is TGTGCCAGCAGTTTACGGGGTCCCCCCTACGAGCAGTACTTC. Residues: CASSLRGPPYEQYF.